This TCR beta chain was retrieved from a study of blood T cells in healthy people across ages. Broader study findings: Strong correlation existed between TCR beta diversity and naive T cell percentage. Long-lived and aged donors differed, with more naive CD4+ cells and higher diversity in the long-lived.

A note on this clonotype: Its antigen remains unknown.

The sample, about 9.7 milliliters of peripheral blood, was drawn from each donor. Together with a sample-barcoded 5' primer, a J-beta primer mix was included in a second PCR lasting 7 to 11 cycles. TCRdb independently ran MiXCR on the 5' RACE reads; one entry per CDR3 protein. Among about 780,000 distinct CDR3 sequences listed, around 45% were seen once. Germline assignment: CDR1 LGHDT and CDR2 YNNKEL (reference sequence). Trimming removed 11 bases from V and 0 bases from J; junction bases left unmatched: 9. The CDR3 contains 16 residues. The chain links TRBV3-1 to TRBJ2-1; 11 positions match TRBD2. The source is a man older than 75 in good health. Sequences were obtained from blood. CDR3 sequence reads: CAHPLAGGLSYNEQFF. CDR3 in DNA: TGTGCCCATCCCCTAGCGGGAGGCCTCTCCTACAATGAGCAGTTCTTC.